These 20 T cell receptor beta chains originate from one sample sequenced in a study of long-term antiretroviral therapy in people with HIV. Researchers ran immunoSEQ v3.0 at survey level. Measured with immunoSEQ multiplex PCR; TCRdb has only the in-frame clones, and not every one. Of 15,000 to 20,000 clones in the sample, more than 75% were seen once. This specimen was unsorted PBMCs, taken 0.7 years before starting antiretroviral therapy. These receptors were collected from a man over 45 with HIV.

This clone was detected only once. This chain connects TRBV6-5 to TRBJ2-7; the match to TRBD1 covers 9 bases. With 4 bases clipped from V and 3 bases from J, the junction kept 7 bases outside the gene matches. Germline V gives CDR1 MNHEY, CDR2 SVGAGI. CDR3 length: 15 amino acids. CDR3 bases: TGTGCCAGCAGTTCCATGGGACAGGGCCACTACGAGCAGTACTTC. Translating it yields CASSSMGQGHYEQYF.

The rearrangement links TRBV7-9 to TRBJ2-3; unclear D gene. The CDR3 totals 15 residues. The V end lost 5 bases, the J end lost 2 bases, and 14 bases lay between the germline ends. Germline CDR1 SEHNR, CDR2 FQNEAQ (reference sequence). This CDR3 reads CASSPKPRITDTQYF. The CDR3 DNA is TGTGCCAGCAGCCCCAAGCCCCGGATCACAGATACGCAGTATTTT.

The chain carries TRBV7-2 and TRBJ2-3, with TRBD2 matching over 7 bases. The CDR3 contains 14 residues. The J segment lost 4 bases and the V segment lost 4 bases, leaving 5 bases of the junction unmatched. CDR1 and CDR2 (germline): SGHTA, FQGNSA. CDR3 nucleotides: TGTGCCAGCAGCTCCGGACTAGTATCAGATACGCAGTATTTT. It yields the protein CASSSGLVSDTQYF.

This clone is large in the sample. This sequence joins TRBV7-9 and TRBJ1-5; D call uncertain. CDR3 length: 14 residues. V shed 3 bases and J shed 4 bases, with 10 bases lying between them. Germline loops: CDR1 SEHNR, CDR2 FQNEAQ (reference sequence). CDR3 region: CASSFEGFNQPQHF. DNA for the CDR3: TGTGCCAGCAGCTTCGAGGGCTTTAATCAGCCCCAGCATTTT.

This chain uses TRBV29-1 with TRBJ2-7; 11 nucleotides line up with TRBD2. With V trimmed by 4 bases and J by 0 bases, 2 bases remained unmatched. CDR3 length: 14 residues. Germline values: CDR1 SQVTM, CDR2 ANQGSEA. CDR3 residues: CSVGLAGSSYEQYF. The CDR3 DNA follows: TGCAGCGTTGGACTAGCGGGATCCTCCTACGAGCAGTACTTC.

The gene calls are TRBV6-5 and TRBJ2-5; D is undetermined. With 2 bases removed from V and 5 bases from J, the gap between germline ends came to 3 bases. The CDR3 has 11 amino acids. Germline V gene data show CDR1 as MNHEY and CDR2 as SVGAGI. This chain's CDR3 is CASSYGETQYF. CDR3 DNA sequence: TGTGCCAGCAGTTACGGGGAGACCCAGTACTTC.

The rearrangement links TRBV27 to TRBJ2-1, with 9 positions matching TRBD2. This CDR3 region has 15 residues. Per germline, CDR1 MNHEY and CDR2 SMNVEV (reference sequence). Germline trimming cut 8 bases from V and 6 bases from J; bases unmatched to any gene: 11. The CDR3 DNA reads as TGTGCCAGCCACTCTCCAGCTAGCGGGGCCAATGAGCAGTTCTTC. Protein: CASHSPASGANEQFF.

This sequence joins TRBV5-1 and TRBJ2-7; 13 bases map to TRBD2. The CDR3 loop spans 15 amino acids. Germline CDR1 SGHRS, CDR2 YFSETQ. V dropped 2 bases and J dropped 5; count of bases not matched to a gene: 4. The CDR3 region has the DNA TGCGCCAGCAGCTTAGGACTAGCGGGAGTCAACGAGCAGTACTTC. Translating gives CASSLGLAGVNEQYF.

CDR3 sequence reads: CASSFHGGGVSYEQYF. In DNA form, the CDR3 reads TGTGCCAGCAGCTTTCACGGCGGCGGGGTATCCTACGAGCAGTACTTC. The rearrangement joins TRBV21-1 to TRBJ2-7; the D segment call TRBD2 is taken from the table without a DNA check. TRBV21-1 is assigned pseudogene status. The CDR3 has 16 residues.

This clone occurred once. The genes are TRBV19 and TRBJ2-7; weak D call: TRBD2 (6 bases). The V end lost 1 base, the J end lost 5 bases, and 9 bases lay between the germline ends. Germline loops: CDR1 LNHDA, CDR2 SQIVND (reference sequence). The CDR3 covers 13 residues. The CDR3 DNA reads TGTGCCAGTAGTATAGGCGGGGCCCACGAGCAGTACTTC. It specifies CASSIGGAHEQYF.

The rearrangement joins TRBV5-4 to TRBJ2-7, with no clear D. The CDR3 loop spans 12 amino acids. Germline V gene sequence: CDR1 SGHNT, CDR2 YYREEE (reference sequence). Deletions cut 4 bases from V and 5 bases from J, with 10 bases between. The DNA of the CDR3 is TGTGCCAGCAGCGCCACCCGGAACGAGCAGTACTTC. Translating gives CASSATRNEQYF. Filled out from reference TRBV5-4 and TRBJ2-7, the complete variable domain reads ETGVTQSPTHLIKTRGQQVTLRCSSQSGHNTVSWYQQALGQGPQFIFQYYREEENGRGNFPPRFSGLQFPNYSSELNVNALELDDSALYLCASSATRNEQYFGPGTRLTVT.

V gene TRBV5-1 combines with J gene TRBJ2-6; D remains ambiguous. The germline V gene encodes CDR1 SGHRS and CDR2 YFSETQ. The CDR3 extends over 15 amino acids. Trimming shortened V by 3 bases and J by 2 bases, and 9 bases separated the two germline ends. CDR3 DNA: TGCGCCAGCAGCTCTGTCCTAACTGGGGCCAACGTCCTGACTTTC. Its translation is CASSSVLTGANVLTF. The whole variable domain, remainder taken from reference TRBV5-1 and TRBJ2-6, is KAGVTQTPRYLIKTRGQQVTLSCSPISGHRSVSWYQQTPGQGLQFLFEYFSETQRNKGNFPGRFSGRQFSNSRSEMNVSTLELGDSALYLCASSSVLTGANVLTFGAGSRLTVL.

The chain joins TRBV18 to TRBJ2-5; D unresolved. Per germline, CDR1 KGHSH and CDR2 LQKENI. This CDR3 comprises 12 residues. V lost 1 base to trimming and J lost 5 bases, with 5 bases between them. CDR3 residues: CASSPHWETQYF. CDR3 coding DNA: TGTGCCAGCTCACCACACTGGGAGACCCAGTACTTC. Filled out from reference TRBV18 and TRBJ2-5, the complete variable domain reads NAGVMQNPRHLVRRRGQEARLRCSPMKGHSHVYWYRQLPEEGLKFMVYLQKENIIDESGMPKERFSAEFPKEGPSILRIQQVVRGDSAAYFCASSPHWETQYFGPGTRLLVL.

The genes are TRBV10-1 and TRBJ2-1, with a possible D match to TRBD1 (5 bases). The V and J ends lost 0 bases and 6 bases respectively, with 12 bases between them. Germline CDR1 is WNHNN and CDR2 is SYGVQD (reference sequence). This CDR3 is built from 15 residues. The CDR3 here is CASSESYSTGNEQFF. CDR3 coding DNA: TGCGCCAGCAGTGAGTCATACTCAACAGGCAATGAGCAGTTCTTC.

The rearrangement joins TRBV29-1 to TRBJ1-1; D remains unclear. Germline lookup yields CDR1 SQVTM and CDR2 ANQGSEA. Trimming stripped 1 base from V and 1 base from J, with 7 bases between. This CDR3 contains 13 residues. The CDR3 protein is CSVEGGRNTEAFF. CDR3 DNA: TGCAGCGTTGAAGGGGGAAGGAACACTGAAGCTTTCTTT.

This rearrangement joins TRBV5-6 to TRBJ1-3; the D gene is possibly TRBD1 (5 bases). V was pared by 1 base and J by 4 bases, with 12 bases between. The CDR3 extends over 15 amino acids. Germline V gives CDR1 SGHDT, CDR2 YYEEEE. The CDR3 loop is CASSLYWQGGNTIYF. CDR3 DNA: TGTGCCAGCAGCTTGTATTGGCAGGGAGGAAACACCATATATTTT.

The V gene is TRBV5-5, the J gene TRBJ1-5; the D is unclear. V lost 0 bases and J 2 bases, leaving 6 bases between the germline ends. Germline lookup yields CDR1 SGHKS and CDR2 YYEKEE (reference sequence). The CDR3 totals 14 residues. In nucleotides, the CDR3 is TGTGCCAGCAGCTTGGGTGGAGGCAATCAGCCCCAGCATTTT. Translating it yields CASSLGGGNQPQHF.

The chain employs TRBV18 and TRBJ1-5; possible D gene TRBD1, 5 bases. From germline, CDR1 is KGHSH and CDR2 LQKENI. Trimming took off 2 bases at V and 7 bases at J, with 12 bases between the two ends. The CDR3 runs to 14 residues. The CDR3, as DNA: TGTGCCAGCTCACCATCACAGGAAGGGCAGCCCCAGCATTTT. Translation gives CASSPSQEGQPQHF. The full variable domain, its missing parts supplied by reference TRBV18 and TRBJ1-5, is NAGVMQNPRHLVRRRGQEARLRCSPMKGHSHVYWYRQLPEEGLKFMVYLQKENIIDESGMPKERFSAEFPKEGPSILRIQQVVRGDSAAYFCASSPSQEGQPQHFGDGTRLSIL.

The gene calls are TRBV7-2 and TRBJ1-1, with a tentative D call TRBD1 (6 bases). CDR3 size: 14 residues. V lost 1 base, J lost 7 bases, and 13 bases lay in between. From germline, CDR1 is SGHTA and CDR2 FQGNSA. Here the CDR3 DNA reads TGTGCCAGCAGCTTAGTTGCCTCAGGGGATGAAGCTTTCTTT. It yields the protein CASSLVASGDEAFF.

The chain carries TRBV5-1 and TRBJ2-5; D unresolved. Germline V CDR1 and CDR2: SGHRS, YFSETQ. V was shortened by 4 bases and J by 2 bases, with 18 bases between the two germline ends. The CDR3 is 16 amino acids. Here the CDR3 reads CASSLNSNSRQETQYF. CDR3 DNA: TGCGCCAGCAGCCTCAACTCTAATTCCCGACAAGAGACCCAGTACTTC.